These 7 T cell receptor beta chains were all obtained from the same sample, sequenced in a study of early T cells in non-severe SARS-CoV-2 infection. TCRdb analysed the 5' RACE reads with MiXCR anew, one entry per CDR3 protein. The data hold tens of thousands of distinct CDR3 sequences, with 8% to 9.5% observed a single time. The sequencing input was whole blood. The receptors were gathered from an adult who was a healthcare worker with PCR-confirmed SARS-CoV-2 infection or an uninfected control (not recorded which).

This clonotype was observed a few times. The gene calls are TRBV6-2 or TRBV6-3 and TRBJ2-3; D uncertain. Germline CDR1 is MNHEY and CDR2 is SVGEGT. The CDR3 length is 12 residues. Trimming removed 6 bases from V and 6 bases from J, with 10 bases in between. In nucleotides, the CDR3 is TGTGCCAGCAGCCCCCTTTGGGATACGCAGTATTTT. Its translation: CASSPLWDTQYF.

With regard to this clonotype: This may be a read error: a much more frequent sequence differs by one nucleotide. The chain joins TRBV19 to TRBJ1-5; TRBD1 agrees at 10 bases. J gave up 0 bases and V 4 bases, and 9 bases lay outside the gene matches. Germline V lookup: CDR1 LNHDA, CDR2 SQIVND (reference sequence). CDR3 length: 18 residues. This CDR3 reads CASSKMGQGPHSNQPQHF. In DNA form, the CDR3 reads TGTGCCAGTAGTAAAATGGGACAGGGGCCGCATAGCAATCAGCCCCAGCATTTT.

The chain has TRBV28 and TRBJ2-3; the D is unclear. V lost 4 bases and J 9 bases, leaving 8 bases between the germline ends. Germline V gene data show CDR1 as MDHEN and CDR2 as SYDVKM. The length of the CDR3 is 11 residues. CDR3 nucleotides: TGTGCCAGCAGTTCTCCACGGACGCAGTATTTT. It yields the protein CASSSPRTQYF.

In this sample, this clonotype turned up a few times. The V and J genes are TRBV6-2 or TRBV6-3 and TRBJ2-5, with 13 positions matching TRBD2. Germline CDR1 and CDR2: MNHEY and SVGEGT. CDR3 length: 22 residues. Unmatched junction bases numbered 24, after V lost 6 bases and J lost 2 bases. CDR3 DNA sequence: TGTGCCAGCAGCTACAACCCACAATTTGGACTAGCGGGAGTGCCCCCGCAAGAGACCCAGTACTTC. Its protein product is CASSYNPQFGLAGVPPQETQYF.

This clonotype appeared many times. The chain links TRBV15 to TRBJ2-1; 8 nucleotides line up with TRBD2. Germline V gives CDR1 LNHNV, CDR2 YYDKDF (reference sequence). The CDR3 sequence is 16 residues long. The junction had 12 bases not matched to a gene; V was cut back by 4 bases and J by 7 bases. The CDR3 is CATSTQAGRAWNEQFF. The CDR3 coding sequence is TGTGCCACCAGCACCCAAGCCGGGAGGGCCTGGAATGAGCAGTTCTTC.

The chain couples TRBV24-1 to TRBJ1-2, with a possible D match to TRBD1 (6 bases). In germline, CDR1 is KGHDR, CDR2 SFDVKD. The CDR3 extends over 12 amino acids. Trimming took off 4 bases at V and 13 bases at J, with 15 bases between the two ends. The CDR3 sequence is CATSENRDSFTF. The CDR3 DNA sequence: TGTGCCACCAGTGAGAACAGGGATTCTTTCACCTTC.

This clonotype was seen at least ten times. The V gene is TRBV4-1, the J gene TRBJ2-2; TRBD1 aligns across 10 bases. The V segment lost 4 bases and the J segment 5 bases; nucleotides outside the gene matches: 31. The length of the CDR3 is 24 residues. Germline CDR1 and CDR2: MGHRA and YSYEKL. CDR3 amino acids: CASSPEPPKPSSRQGASGTGELFF. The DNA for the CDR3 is TGCGCCAGCAGCCCTGAGCCTCCGAAACCAAGTAGTAGACAGGGGGCTAGTGGAACCGGGGAGCTGTTTTTT.